The 21 T cell receptor beta chains presented below share a single source sample, sequenced in a study of cytomegalovirus exposure and HLA in healthy donors. PCR primers comprised 60 Vbeta and 13 Jbeta primers. Produced via immunoSEQ multiplex PCR; TCRdb's table is partial and in-frame only. Of approximately 130,000 clones in the sample, almost 85% were seen once. Sequencing input: PBMCs. These TCRs come from a boy aged 2 to 10 in good health and CMV-seronegative.

A few counts support this clone. The CDR3 nucleotides are TGTGCCAGCAGCTTACGGACAGGGATTGAGCAGTACTTC. Amino acid sequence: CASSLRTGIEQYF. The rearrangement joins TRBV7-6 to TRBJ2-7; 8 bases fit TRBD1. V lost 2 bases to trimming and J lost 7 bases; unmatched junction nucleotides: 4. This CDR3 has 13 amino acids. Germline lookup yields CDR1 SGHVS and CDR2 FNYEAQ.

The CDR3 loop is CASSTGTDHYEQYV. CDR3 nucleotides: TGCGCCAGCAGCACCGGGACAGATCACTACGAGCAGTACGTC. V usage is TRBV5-1 and J usage is TRBJ2-7; 7 nucleotides align to TRBD1. Germline CDR1 SGHRS, CDR2 YFSETQ. V shed 4 bases and J 3 bases; nucleotides not matched to a gene: 7. This CDR3 has 14 amino acids.

With respect to this clone: A junction boundary mismatches the germline segment, possibly from a read error. The V gene is TRBV7-9, the J gene TRBJ1-2; the D gene is possibly TRBD1 (6 bases). Per the germline V gene, CDR1 is SEHNR and CDR2 is FQNEAQ (reference sequence). This CDR3 is 12 amino acids long. CDR3 coding DNA: TGTTCCAGCAGCTTCCAGGGGAAAGGCTACACCTTC. Protein sequence: CSSSFQGKGYTF.

The sample holds one count of this clone. This chain's CDR3 is CASRLPGERSNSPLHF. The DNA for the CDR3 is TGTGCCAGCAGACTTCCAGGGGAGCGGAGTAATTCACCCCTCCACTTT. V gene TRBV27 combines with J gene TRBJ1-6, with a possible D match to TRBD1 (6 bases). Germline-derived CDR1 and CDR2 are MNHEY and SMNVEV (reference sequence). This CDR3 has 16 amino acids. The V and J ends lost 6 bases and 6 bases respectively, with 18 bases between them.

This clone was counted once. The chain employs TRBV7-2 and TRBJ1-3; D not certain. With 2 bases removed from V and 3 bases from J, the gap between germline ends came to 8 bases. Germline values: CDR1 SGHTA, CDR2 FQGNSA. The CDR3 sequence is 14 residues long. In DNA form, the CDR3 reads TGTGCCAGCAGCTTAACAAGCGGTGGAAACACCATATATTTT. The encoded protein is CASSLTSGGNTIYF. The full variable domain, rest sourced from reference TRBV7-2 and TRBJ1-3, is GAGVSQSPSNKVTEKGKDVELRCDPISGHTALYWYRQSLGQGLEFLIYFQGNSAPDKSGLPSDRFSAERTGGSVSTLTIQRTQQEDSAVYLCASSLTSGGNTIYFGEGSWLTVV.

V usage is TRBV19 and J usage is TRBJ1-4, with D perhaps TRBD1 (5 bases). The V gene lost 8 bases and the J gene lost 4 bases, with 23 bases spanning the gap. Germline V gives CDR1 LNHDA, CDR2 SQIVND (reference sequence). The CDR3 consists of 17 residues. The CDR3 is CASRGIGGGGGNEKLFF. The CDR3 bases are TGTGCCAGTCGTGGCATTGGGGGTGGGGGGGGTAATGAAAAACTGTTTTTT.

V gene TRBV7-9 combines with J gene TRBJ1-1; the match to TRBD1 covers 10 bases. CDR1 is SEHNR, CDR2 FQNEAQ, per germline (reference sequence). V was pared by 1 base and J by 4 bases, with 6 bases of the junction left unmatched. The CDR3 runs to 16 residues. CDR3 in amino acids: CASSLGDRGPFTEAFF. The CDR3 region has the DNA TGTGCCAGCAGCTTAGGGGACAGGGGCCCCTTCACTGAAGCTTTCTTT.

The chain employs TRBV2 and TRBJ1-1, with a tentative D call TRBD1 (6 bases). The germline gives CDR1 SNHLY, CDR2 FYNNEI. The germline V and J ends were trimmed by 7 bases and 2 bases, with 11 bases remaining between them. The CDR3 spans 13 residues. The CDR3 region has the DNA TGTGCCAGCACCCCGACAGGCAACACTGAAGCTTTCTTT. It specifies CASTPTGNTEAFF.

The rearrangement joins TRBV27 to TRBJ2-1; 10 positions match TRBD1. Germline loops: CDR1 MNHEY, CDR2 SMNVEV (reference sequence). The V and J ends lost 4 bases and 6 bases, in that order; junction bases with no gene match: 15. This CDR3 spans 18 amino acids. The CDR3 sequence is CASSSPLGVGTGVNEQFF. The CDR3 region has the DNA TGTGCCAGCAGTTCCCCTCTGGGGGTCGGGACAGGGGTCAATGAGCAGTTCTTC.

V and J are TRBV7-3 and TRBJ2-1; 11 positions match TRBD2. The ends lost 4 bases at V and 12 bases at J; junction bases unmatched: 8. This CDR3 comprises 14 residues. Germline V gene data show CDR1 as SGHTA and CDR2 as FQGTGA. CDR3 in amino acids: CASSSLAGGAGQFF. DNA for the CDR3: TGTGCCAGCAGCTCTCTAGCGGGAGGCGCCGGGCAGTTCTTC.

The chain has TRBV7-9 and TRBJ2-2, with 9 bases that match TRBD1. Germline lookup yields CDR1 SEHNR and CDR2 FQNEAQ (reference sequence). V lost 6 bases and J lost 5; bases outside the gene matches: 1. The CDR3 sequence is 13 residues long. The CDR3 spells CASRGQGTGELFF. The CDR3, as DNA: TGTGCCAGCAGGGGACAGGGAACCGGGGAGCTGTTTTTT.

The rearrangement joins TRBV5-4 to TRBJ1-2; 7 positions match TRBD1. This CDR3 is 14 amino acids long. V shed 4 bases, J shed 3 bases, and the junction held 6 bases outside the gene matches. Germline-derived CDR1 and CDR2 are SGHNT and YYREEE (reference sequence). In DNA form, the CDR3 reads TGTGCCAGCAGCCTTGGACAGGAGGACTATGGCTACACCTTC. Translating gives CASSLGQEDYGYTF.

This chain joins TRBV6-4 and TRBJ1-4; D might be TRBD1 (6 bases). V lost 5 bases, J lost 7 bases, and 11 bases lay in between. Germline V gene lookup returns CDR1 MRHNA and CDR2 SNTAGT. This CDR3 contains 13 residues. CDR3 region: CASSKDRGEKLFF. The CDR3 bases are TGTGCCAGCAGTAAGGACAGAGGTGAAAAACTGTTTTTT.

The genes are TRBV6-5 and TRBJ1-1; 7 bases match TRBD1. Germline V gene lookup returns CDR1 MNHEY and CDR2 SVGAGI. J lost 6 bases, V lost 5 bases, and 6 bases had no gene match. The CDR3 is made up of 13 amino acids. CDR3 sequence reads: CASSPPGQPEAFF. The CDR3 region has the DNA TGTGCCAGCAGTCCACCGGGACAGCCTGAAGCTTTCTTT.

This clone was counted between two and nine times. The rearrangement uses TRBV4-2 and TRBJ2-6; a weak D match, TRBD1 (6 bases). CDR1 LGHNA and CDR2 YNFKEQ come from the germline V gene. The CDR3 runs 15 residues. V lost 2 bases and J lost 1, with 6 bases in between. For the CDR3, the DNA is TGTGCCAGCAGCCAAACAGGGTCTGGGGCCAACGTCCTGACTTTC. Residues: CASSQTGSGANVLTF.

V usage is TRBV28 and J usage is TRBJ2-1; D remains ambiguous. Germline V gene lookup returns CDR1 MDHEN and CDR2 SYDVKM. This CDR3 comprises 11 residues. V lost 3 bases and J lost 7, with 4 bases in between. The CDR3 DNA follows: TGTGCCAGCAGTTTCTTTAATGAGCAGTTCTTC. Residues: CASSFFNEQFF.

This clone was picked up a small number of times. The V gene is TRBV25-1, the J gene TRBJ2-2, with TRBD1 identical over 7 bases. CDR3 length: 14 residues. J gave up 6 bases and V 8 bases, and 9 bases lay outside the gene matches. Germline V gene data show CDR1 as MGHDK and CDR2 as SYGVNS. The CDR3 DNA reads TGTGCCAGCTCTCGACAGGGTGAGGCCGGGGAGCTGTTTTTT. It is translated as CASSRQGEAGELFF.

The chain employs TRBV11-2 and TRBJ2-7; maybe TRBD1 (5 bases). V lost 1 base and J lost 0, with 19 bases in between. The CDR3 spans 18 residues. Germline V lookup: CDR1 SGHAT, CDR2 FQNNGV. CDR3 nucleotides: TGTGCCAGCAGCTTAGGGTGGGGTCAGGGAACCCCCTCCTACGAGCAGTACGTC. It is translated as CASSLGWGQGTPSYEQYV.

This chain connects TRBV7-9 to TRBJ1-1; unclear D gene. There are 17 residues in the CDR3. The ends were cut back, 2 bases at V and 5 bases at J, with 21 bases in the middle. CDR1 is SEHNR and CDR2 is FQNEAQ in the germline V gene (reference sequence). The CDR3 here is CASSLTPPGMKGTEAFF. CDR3 DNA: TGTGCCAGCAGCTTAACTCCCCCGGGGATGAAGGGAACTGAAGCTTTCTTT.

The chain links TRBV29-1 to TRBJ1-4; 7 bases map to TRBD1. Germline trimming cut 3 bases from V and 0 bases from J; bases unmatched to any gene: 10. The CDR3 has 17 amino acids. Per the germline V gene, CDR1 is SQVTM and CDR2 is ANQGSEA. As DNA, the CDR3 is TGCAGCGTTGAGGGGGGACAGTGGGACGCAACTAATGAAAAACTGTTTTTT. Translating it yields CSVEGGQWDATNEKLFF.

The chain joins TRBV10-3 to TRBJ1-2; no definite D call. The germline V gene encodes CDR1 ENHRY and CDR2 SYGVKD. The CDR3 is 17 residues long. The V end was cut by 2 bases, the J end by 1 base, with 17 bases between. The CDR3 region has the DNA TGTGCCATCAGTGAGCCCGGACCCGGAGGTGGTAACTATGGCTACACCTTC. It encodes CAISEPGPGGGNYGYTF.